Each of the 18 T cell receptor beta chains below was sequenced from the same sample in a study of cytomegalovirus exposure and HLA in healthy donors. Only in-frame clones appear in the TCRdb table, and some are missing; sequencing was by immunoSEQ multiplex PCR. The table lists roughly 130,000 clones, more than 70% of them singletons. Sequenced input: PBMCs. The source of these receptors is a man younger than 45 in good health and CMV-seronegative.

With respect to this clone: Other DNA variants within this sample encode the same CDR3. J is TRBJ1-5 and V is TRBV19; D unclear. V gave up 6 bases and J gave up 0 bases, with 6 bases separating them. The germline gives CDR1 LNHDA, CDR2 SQIVND (reference sequence). The CDR3 loop spans 13 amino acids. CDR3 coding DNA: TGTGCCAGTAGCCTTAATAGCAATCAGCCCCAGCATTTT. Residues: CASSLNSNQPQHF. The full variable domain, in which reference TRBV19 and TRBJ1-5 provide the parts outside the CDR3, is DGGITQSPKYLFRKEGQNVTLSCEQNLNHDAMYWYRQDPGQGLRLIYYSQIVNDFQKGDIAEGYSVSREKKESFPLTVTSAQKNPTAFYLCASSLNSNQPQHFGDGTRLSIL.

The chain employs TRBV18 and TRBJ1-6; weak D call: TRBD1 (5 bases). Germline V gene data show CDR1 as KGHSH and CDR2 as LQKENI. The CDR3 spans 15 residues. V shed 2 bases and J shed 6 bases, with 11 bases lying between them. The CDR3 sequence is CASSPGDSFNSPLHF. CDR3 nucleotide sequence: TGTGCCAGCTCACCAGGTGACAGTTTTAATTCACCCCTCCACTTT.

This chain links TRBV7-9 with TRBJ2-7, with D perhaps TRBD2 (7 bases). V lost 1 base to trimming and J lost 2 bases, with 18 bases between them. Germline CDR1 is SEHNR and CDR2 is FQNEAQ (reference sequence). CDR3 size: 17 residues. The CDR3 sequence: CASSLGMGGGRTYEQYF. The CDR3 DNA reads TGTGCCAGCAGCTTAGGTATGGGCGGGGGCAGAACCTACGAGCAGTACTTC. Filled out from reference TRBV7-9 and TRBJ2-7, the complete variable domain reads DTGVSQNPRHKITKRGQNVTFRCDPISEHNRLYWYRQTLGQGPEFLTYFQNEAQLEKSRLLSDRFSAERPKGSFSTLEIQRTEQGDSAMYLCASSLGMGGGRTYEQYFGPGTRLTVT.

J is TRBJ2-1 and V is TRBV15; 7 bases are a match to TRBD2. The CDR3 has 15 amino acids. V shed 0 bases, J shed 5 bases, and the junction held 4 bases outside the gene matches. From germline, CDR1 is LNHNV and CDR2 YYDKDF (reference sequence). CDR3 bases: TGTGCCACCAGCAGAGACGGGAGGCCTGACAATGAGCAGTTCTTC. It encodes CATSRDGRPDNEQFF.

As DNA, the CDR3 is TGTGCCAGCAGCGGCGCTAGCGGGCCGCAGTTCTTC. Protein product: CASSGASGPQFF. The V gene is TRBV9, the J gene TRBJ2-1, with TRBD2 matching 8 bases. V lost 3 bases to trimming and J lost 12 bases; unmatched junction nucleotides: 5. CDR1 SGDLS and CDR2 YYNGEE come from the germline V gene. This CDR3 is 12 amino acids long.

The chain recombines TRBV7-6 with TRBJ2-2; D is possibly TRBD1 (6 bases). Germline loops: CDR1 SGHVS, CDR2 FNYEAQ. V was trimmed by 5 bases and J by 0 bases, leaving 13 bases between them. The CDR3 has 16 amino acids. The CDR3 sequence: CASSRIGGTNTGELFF. DNA of the CDR3: TGTGCCAGCAGCCGAATAGGGGGAACGAACACCGGGGAGCTGTTTTTT.

This clone has just one count. The chain employs TRBV19 and TRBJ2-2; TRBD1 agrees at 9 bases. CDR3 length: 14 amino acids. After removal of 5 bases from V and 3 bases from J, the junction contained 1 base not matched to a gene. In germline, CDR1 is LNHDA, CDR2 SQIVND (reference sequence). The CDR3 DNA reads as TGTGCCAGTAGTTGGGACAGGGACACCGGGGAGCTGTTTTTT. As protein: CASSWDRDTGELFF.

V is TRBV2 and J is TRBJ2-1, with 10 positions matching TRBD2. The ends lost 5 bases at V and 6 bases at J; junction bases unmatched: 10. Germline V gene sequence: CDR1 SNHLY, CDR2 FYNNEI. The CDR3 consists of 16 residues. The CDR3 is CASSFPAGGPGNEQFF. CDR3 DNA: TGTGCCAGCAGTTTCCCAGCGGGAGGGCCGGGCAATGAGCAGTTCTTC.

A few counts support this clone. This chain connects TRBV19 to TRBJ2-2; 9 nucleotides align to TRBD1. Germline V lookup: CDR1 LNHDA, CDR2 SQIVND (reference sequence). The CDR3 is 16 amino acids. V lost 6 bases to trimming and J lost 5 bases; unmatched junction nucleotides: 10. Here the CDR3 reads CASSPWGQGVTGELFF. CDR3 sequence (DNA): TGTGCCAGTAGCCCCTGGGGACAGGGAGTTACCGGGGAGCTGTTTTTT.

CDR3 sequence reads: CASSSHSGTALYEQYF. DNA of the CDR3: TGTGCCAGCAGTTCCCATTCCGGGACAGCCCTCTACGAGCAGTACTTC. V is TRBV6-5 and J is TRBJ2-7, with TRBD1 matching over 7 bases. The V gene end was trimmed by 4 bases and the J gene end by 3 bases; junction bases not matched to a gene: 12. The germline gives CDR1 MNHEY, CDR2 SVGAGI. This CDR3 comprises 16 residues.

Only a few counts were recorded for this clone. The rearrangement links TRBV29-1 to TRBJ1-2; D perhaps matches TRBD1 (5 bases). Germline V gene sequence: CDR1 SQVTM, CDR2 ANQGSEA. Trimming left V 7 bases short and J 7 bases short, with 16 bases between. The CDR3 is 12 residues long. The CDR3: CSAERGSGGYTF. The CDR3 coding sequence is TGCAGCGCTGAGCGGGGGAGCGGTGGCTACACCTTC. Full variable domain (rest looked up from reference TRBV29-1 and TRBJ1-2): SAVISQKPSRDICQRGTSLTIQCQVDSQVTMMFWYRQQPGQSLTLIATANQGSEATYESGFVIDKFPISRPNLTFSTLTVSNMSPEDSSIYLCSAERGSGGYTFGSGTRLTVV.

The rearrangement uses TRBV7-2 and TRBJ2-3, with 10 positions matching TRBD1. Germline CDR1 is SGHTA and CDR2 is FQGNSA. The junction had 10 bases not matched to a gene; V was cut back by 5 bases and J by 14 bases. This CDR3 contains 13 residues. The CDR3 spells CASSHATTGGPYF. The CDR3 DNA follows: TGTGCCAGCAGCCATGCTACGACAGGGGGCCCGTATTTT.

This chain connects TRBV5-6 to TRBJ1-1; possibly TRBD1 for D (5 bases). The length of the CDR3 is 14 residues. V was shortened by 4 bases and J by 3 bases, with 13 bases between the two germline ends. Germline CDR1 and CDR2: SGHDT and YYEEEE. This chain's CDR3 is CASSPATAYTEAFF. The CDR3, as DNA: TGTGCCAGCAGCCCGGCGACAGCCTACACTGAAGCTTTCTTT.

This clone has a single count. The chain is built from TRBV27 and TRBJ1-1, with a weak D call TRBD1 (5 bases). Germline V gives CDR1 MNHEY, CDR2 SMNVEV (reference sequence). The CDR3 extends over 12 amino acids. V was trimmed by 7 bases and J by 8 bases, leaving 14 bases between them. The CDR3 region has the DNA TGTGCCAGCAACCTCCTGGGGGGGGAAGCTTTCTTT. It translates to CASNLLGGEAFF.

The sample holds one count of this clone. The V and J genes are TRBV11-2 and TRBJ2-7, with 7 nucleotides matching TRBD2. Germline V CDR1 and CDR2: SGHAT, FQNNGV. The CDR3 spans 14 residues. The V and J ends lost 5 bases and 3 bases, in that order; junction bases with no gene match: 7. The CDR3 sequence is CASSQTRDYYEQYF. CDR3 in DNA: TGTGCCAGCAGCCAAACCAGGGACTACTACGAGCAGTACTTC.

The genes are TRBV4-2 and TRBJ1-1; 7 bases align to TRBD1. The J segment lost 0 bases and the V segment lost 6 bases, leaving 19 bases of the junction unmatched. CDR1 and CDR2 (germline): LGHNA, YNFKEQ. The CDR3 is 19 residues long. DNA for the CDR3: TGTGCCAGCAGTCCCGTCGTAGGGGGACAGATGATCATGAACACTGAAGCTTTCTTT. This gives the protein CASSPVVGGQMIMNTEAFF.

The genes are TRBV6-6 and TRBJ2-1; D not resolved. Germline V gene data show CDR1 as MNHNY and CDR2 as SVGAGI (reference sequence). V lost 6 bases to trimming and J lost 2 bases, with 8 bases between them. CDR3 size: 13 residues. CDR3 loop: CASRQVAYNEQFF. DNA for the CDR3: TGTGCCAGCAGACAAGTCGCCTACAATGAGCAGTTCTTC.

This chain links TRBV6-4 with TRBJ2-1; 8 bases agree with TRBD2. Trimming cost V 0 bases and J 8 bases; bases outside gene matches: 9. The CDR3 length is 16 residues. The germline CDR1 and CDR2 sequences are MRHNA and SNTAGT. As DNA, the CDR3 is TGTGCCAGCAGTGACTCGAGCGGGAGAGCGTCCCATGAGCAGTTCTTC. It yields the protein CASSDSSGRASHEQFF.